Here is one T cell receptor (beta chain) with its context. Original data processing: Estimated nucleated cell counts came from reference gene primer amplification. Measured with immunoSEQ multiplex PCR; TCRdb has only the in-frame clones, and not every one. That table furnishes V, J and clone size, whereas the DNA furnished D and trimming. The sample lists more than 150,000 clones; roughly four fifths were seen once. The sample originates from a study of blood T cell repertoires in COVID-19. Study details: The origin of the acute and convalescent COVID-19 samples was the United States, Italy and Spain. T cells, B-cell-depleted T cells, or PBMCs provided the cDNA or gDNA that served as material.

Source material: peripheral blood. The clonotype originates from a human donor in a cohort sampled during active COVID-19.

CDR3 nucleotides: TGTGCCAGCAGCGTAGGTGGGGGGGCGTACCAAGAGACCCAGTACTTC. Its protein product is CASSVGGGAYQETQYF. This rearrangement joins TRBV9 to TRBJ2-5; weak D call: TRBD2 (7 bases). The germline V and J ends were trimmed by 0 bases and 0 bases, with 12 bases remaining between them. Germline-derived CDR1 and CDR2 are SGDLS and YYNGEE. CDR3 length equals 16 residues. The full variable domain, with the rest looked up from reference TRBV9 and TRBJ2-5, is DSGVTQTPKHLITATGQRVTLRCSPRSGDLSVYWYQQSLDQGLQFLIQYYNGEERAKGNILERFSAQQFPDLHSELNLSSLELGDSALYFCASSVGGGAYQETQYFGPGTRLLVL.